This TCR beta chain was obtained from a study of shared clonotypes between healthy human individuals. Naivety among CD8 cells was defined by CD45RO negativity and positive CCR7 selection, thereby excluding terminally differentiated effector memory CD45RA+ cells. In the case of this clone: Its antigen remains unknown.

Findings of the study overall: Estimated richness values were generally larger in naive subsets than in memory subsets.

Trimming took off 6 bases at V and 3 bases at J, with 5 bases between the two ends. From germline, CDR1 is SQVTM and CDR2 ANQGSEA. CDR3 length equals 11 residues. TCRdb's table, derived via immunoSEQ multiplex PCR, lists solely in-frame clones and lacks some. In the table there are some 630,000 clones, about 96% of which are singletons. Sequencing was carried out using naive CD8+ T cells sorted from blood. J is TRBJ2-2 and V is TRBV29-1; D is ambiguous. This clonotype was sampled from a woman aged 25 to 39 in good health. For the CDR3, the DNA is TGCAGCGTGGGCTACACCGGGGAGCTGTTTTTT. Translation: CSVGYTGELFF.